This TCR beta chain appears in the sequencing data of a study of T cells in Graves' hyperthyroidism and ophthalmopathy (dated by TCRdb to about 2019). For the study in its entirety: Peripheral blood samples were taken at the time of initial diagnosis, prior to any treatment. The paper describes TCR Vbeta CDR3 sequencing of more than 120 peripheral blood samples, made up of some 42 ophthalmopathy patients, some 76 hyperthyroidism patients and 17 progressor patients. Once sampling was done, hyperthyroidism patients were given methimazole at a starting dose of 30 mg daily, whereas ophthalmopathy patients were given high-dose intravenous methylprednisolone. To identify TCR V-J signatures that set the groups apart, the researchers used a discovery cohort of 95 to 100 patients, made up of 40 to 45 with Graves' ophthalmopathy and some 58 with stable Graves' hyperthyroidism. In more than 5 Graves' hyperthyroidism patients, the study also compared T-cell repertoires from thyroid tissue with T-cell repertoires from blood. The 85 to 100 discovery patients were randomly split 7:3 into training and test sets. An independent validation cohort of 18 to 20 hyperthyroidism patients and approximately 17 patients who later progressed to ophthalmopathy tested prospective prediction of ophthalmopathy.

Moderately to severely active disease, a Clinical Activity Score of at least 3, a NOSPECS grade of at least 4, and a duration under 3 months were present in ophthalmopathy patients. Patients with uncontrolled infections, other autoimmune diseases, pregnancy or lactation were excluded. Clinical symptoms, serum thyroxine and TRAb, thyroid ultrasound, and orbital computed tomography formed the basis for the diagnoses. PBMCs were isolated from 8 to 10 ml of fresh peripheral blood by Ficoll-Paque density gradient centrifugation. Total RNA was extracted with Trizol reagent, and quality was checked on an Agilent 2100 Bioanalyzer. This clonotype was observed many times. The antigen it recognizes is unknown. No base-level quality is on record; no much larger clone is a single base apart. Spanning cysteine to phenylalanine, the CDR3 consists of 16 amino acids. The DNA shown is the 48-base CDR3, in frame from base 1. CDR1 and CDR2 are drawn from the germline V gene: WSHSY, SAAADI. Trimming removed 5 bases from V and 2 bases from J; the gene matches leave 9 bases unexplained.

On the study overall, not on this receptor specifically: Ophthalmopathy was separated from stable hyperthyroidism by a 13 V-J signature model, with roughly 88% sensitivity and roughly 81% specificity obtained in cross-validation and 80%/75% obtained in testing. Sample size was not statistically predetermined, and investigators were not blinded to group allocation. Blood samples also contained most of the expanded thyroid clonotypes (frequency above 0.001), which suggests that blood repertoires may reflect thyroid immune responses. During validation, the model predicted progression to ophthalmopathy a median of roughly six months ahead of onset, with almost 71% sensitivity and almost 75% specificity.

Amplification of TCR beta CDR3 regions was carried out from RNA transcripts. The first round of RT-PCR for the TCR CDR3 was performed with the HTBI primer set and the Qiagen OneStep RT-PCR kit. Libraries were constructed in a second round of multiplex PCR, after which size selection and purification were performed. The libraries were sequenced on an Illumina HiSeq2000 using paired-end 100 bp reads. In the source study's methods: Raw data were processed with SOAPnuke, discarding reads with adapters, uncalled bases, mean Phred below 15, or no exact constant-primer or identifier match. High-quality paired reads were merged using COPE v1.2.5, and each unique nucleotide sequence was defined as a clonotype. MiTCR v1.1 was used to align clonotypes to the IMGT TRBV, TRBD and TRBJ reference segments. Analysis was restricted to V-J combinations with a frequency above 0.0001, which covered roughly 99% of repertoires. The TCS score was defined as F50 (clonal expansion) divided by E x V (chaos), with BLOSUM62-based TCRdist calculated between CDR3 peptides within each V-J. Welch's t-statistics and random forest reduced fewer than 550 V-J features to 10 to 15, which were used in a naive Bayes classifier (R e1071). TCRdb itself trimmed the public reads at Q25 with fastp, ran MiXCR and retained productive beta chains. CDR3 protein sequences are deduplicated, and each keeps its most common genes and DNA. Here the V and J calls rest on TCRdb's processing, not on the authors' analysis. The sample table shows about 270,000 distinct CDR3 sequences, and around 22% are seen once. Roughly 60% of the sample rests with the top ten.

Recombination linked TRBV10-2 to TRBJ2-7, with TRBD1 matching 10 junction bases. The sample was blood. The receptor comes from a man between 25 and 39 years old with Graves' ophthalmopathy. The CDR3 corresponds to CASSIAKDRGTYEQYF. The DNA sequence follows: TGCGCCAGCAGTATAGCCAAGGACAGGGGGACCTACGAGCAGTACTTC.